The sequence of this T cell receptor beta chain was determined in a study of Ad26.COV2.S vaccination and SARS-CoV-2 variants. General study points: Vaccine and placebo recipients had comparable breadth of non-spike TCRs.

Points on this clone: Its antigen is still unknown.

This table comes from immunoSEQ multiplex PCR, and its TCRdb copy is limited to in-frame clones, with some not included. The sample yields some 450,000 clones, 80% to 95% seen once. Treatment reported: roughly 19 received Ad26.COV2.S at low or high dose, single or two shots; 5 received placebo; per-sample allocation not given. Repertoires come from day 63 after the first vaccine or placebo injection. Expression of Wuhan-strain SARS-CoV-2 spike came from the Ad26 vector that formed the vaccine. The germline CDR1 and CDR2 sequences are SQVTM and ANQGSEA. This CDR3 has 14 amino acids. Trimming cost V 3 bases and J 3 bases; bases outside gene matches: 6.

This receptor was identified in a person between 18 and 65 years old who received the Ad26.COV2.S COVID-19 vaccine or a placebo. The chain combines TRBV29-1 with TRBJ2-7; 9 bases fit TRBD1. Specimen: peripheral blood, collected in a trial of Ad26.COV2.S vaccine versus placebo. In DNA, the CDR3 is TGCAGCGTTGAGGGACAGGGTGTTGGCTACGAGCAGTACTTC. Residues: CSVEGQGVGYEQYF.